The clone carrying this T cell receptor (beta chain) was observed a handful of times. It was with unique molecular identifiers that the TCRbeta library was prepared. Each CDR3 protein gets one entry after TCRdb re-called the PCR reads with MiXCR. The repertoire includes 350,000 to 400,000 distinct CDR3 sequences, about a fifth of them detected once, and approximately 3.9% sits in the top ten. This entry is derived from a study of T-cell reconstitution after alpha-beta-depleted transplantation in children. Germline lookup yields CDR1 MNHEY and CDR2 SMNVEV (reference sequence). The CDR3 loop spans 13 amino acids. Trimming removed 8 bases from V and 7 bases from J, with 17 bases in between.

The sample was PBMCs from the stem cell graft donor, taken from the stem cell graft. The clonotype originates from a human donor who donated a stem cell graft to a child with acute myeloid leukemia. This sequence joins TRBV27 and TRBJ1-2, with a possible D match to TRBD1 (6 bases). The CDR3 coding sequence is TGTGCCAGCTCCACGGCGGGGGCGGGTGGCTACACCTTC. It codes for CASSTAGAGGYTF.